The clone carrying this TCR beta chain was observed once. In germline, CDR1 is SGDLS, CDR2 YYNGEE. Trimming shortened V by 3 bases and J by 5 bases, and 11 bases separated the two germline ends. The CDR3 runs to 13 residues. The data are from a study of blood T cell repertoires in COVID-19. Study at large: Italy, Spain and the United States were the sources of the convalescent and acute COVID-19 samples. The analysed material was cDNA or gDNA that came from T cells, B-cell-depleted T cells, or PBMCs.

This table comes from immunoSEQ multiplex PCR, and its TCRdb copy is limited to in-frame clones, with some not included. The repertoire includes about 380,000 clones, around 84% of them detected once, and around 3.4% sits in the top ten. Sequenced sample: peripheral blood. The chain joins TRBV9 to TRBJ1-1; no reliable D call. The sequence came from a woman younger than 30 with acute or convalescent COVID-19. The DNA for the CDR3 is TGTGCCAGCAGCGGGTCTAGTTGGACTGAAGCTTTCTTT. Protein product: CASSGSSWTEAFF.